A single sample is the source of the 12 T cell receptor beta chains below, sequenced in a study of T cell responses to AZD1222 COVID-19 vaccine. Sequencing was performed with immunoSEQ multiplex PCR; in TCRdb, only in-frame clones are kept and a portion is missing. Here the sample spans 150,000 to 200,000 clones, around 88% being singletons. This sample comprised peripheral blood, obtained 28 days after the second AZD1222 dose. The receptors stem from an adult who received the AZD1222 COVID-19 vaccine.

The chain couples TRBV6-5 to TRBJ1-5, with D perhaps matching TRBD1 (6 bases). The germline V and J ends were trimmed by 7 bases and 3 bases, with 10 bases remaining between them. Germline assignment: CDR1 MNHEY and CDR2 SVGAGI. CDR3 length equals 13 residues. CDR3 loop: CASTGQLNQPQHF. CDR3 nucleotides: TGTGCCAGCACAGGACAGCTCAATCAGCCCCAGCATTTT.

This clone was picked up a small number of times. One end of the junction fails to match germline, which may point to a read error. The chain combines TRBV7-9 with TRBJ1-6, with 9 bases lining up with TRBD1. The germline gives CDR1 SEHNR, CDR2 FQNEAQ (reference sequence). This CDR3 is 15 amino acids long. DNA for the CDR3: TGTGCCAGCAGCTCCTGGACAGGGGATAATCCACCCCTCCACTTT. Its translation: CASSSWTGDNPPLHF.

The chain uses TRBV11-2 and TRBJ2-1; maybe TRBD2 (6 bases). The CDR3 covers 18 residues. Trimming removed 3 bases from V and 9 bases from J, with 27 bases in between. Germline V gives CDR1 SGHAT, CDR2 FQNNGV. CDR3 in DNA: TGTGCCAGCAGCTTCAAACACCCAGCGGAGGGCTCTTTTAGTGAGCAGTTCTTC. It yields the protein CASSFKHPAEGSFSEQFF.

The rearrangement links TRBV27 to TRBJ1-4; D unresolved. CDR1 MNHEY and CDR2 SMNVEV come from the germline V gene (reference sequence). V shed 3 bases and J shed 2 bases, with 7 bases lying between them. This CDR3 has 14 residues. CDR3 protein: CASSLRVTNEKLFF. In DNA, the CDR3 is TGTGCCAGCAGTTTGAGGGTCACTAATGAAAAACTGTTTTTT.

This chain joins TRBV6-5 and TRBJ2-7; possibly TRBD2 for D (6 bases). The CDR3 length is 15 residues. Germline CDR1 reads MNHEY; CDR2 reads SVGAGI. Trimming left V 3 bases short and J 1 base short, with 13 bases between. CDR3 in amino acids: CASSYAGRTSYEQYF. CDR3 sequence (DNA): TGTGCCAGCAGTTATGCGGGACGAACGTCCTACGAGCAGTACTTC.

The rearrangement uses TRBV9 and TRBJ2-7, with 11 bases that match TRBD2. The V segment lost 0 bases and the J segment 0 bases; nucleotides outside the gene matches: 5. From germline, CDR1 is SGDLS and CDR2 YYNGEE. This CDR3 has 17 residues. CDR3 nucleotide sequence: TGTGCCAGCAGCGTAGCTAGCGGGGGGCCCGACTCCTACGAGCAGTACTTC. Translated, it gives CASSVASGGPDSYEQYF.

The chain recombines TRBV9 with TRBJ1-1; D might be TRBD1 (5 bases). The germline V and J ends were trimmed by 0 bases and 1 base, with 10 bases remaining between them. The CDR3 has 15 residues. Germline V gene sequence: CDR1 SGDLS, CDR2 YYNGEE. The CDR3 DNA follows: TGTGCCAGCAGCGTAGTGTTAGGGGCGAACACTGAAGCTTTCTTT. This encodes CASSVVLGANTEAFF.

The rearrangement joins TRBV10-1 to TRBJ2-3; D gene unclear. V lost 3 bases and J lost 3, with 10 bases in between. Germline V gives CDR1 WNHNN, CDR2 SYGVQD (reference sequence). This CDR3 has 14 amino acids. The CDR3 DNA reads as TGCGCCAGCAGTGACCGAGGCTTTACAGATACGCAGTATTTT. This sequence encodes CASSDRGFTDTQYF.

The chain couples TRBV13 to TRBJ2-2, with D unresolved. The CDR3 totals 14 residues. Germline V gene sequence: CDR1 PRHDT, CDR2 FYEKMQ (reference sequence). The V end was cut by 5 bases, the J end by 5 bases, with 12 bases between. The CDR3 region is CASSPDPKTGELFF. The CDR3 nucleotides are TGTGCCAGCAGCCCCGACCCTAAGACCGGGGAGCTGTTTTTT.

V gene TRBV10-3 combines with J gene TRBJ2-5; unclear D gene. Germline-derived CDR1 and CDR2 are ENHRY and SYGVKD. The CDR3 is 13 amino acids. Trimming removed 3 bases from V and 7 bases from J, with 12 bases in between. The CDR3 DNA reads as TGTGCCATCAGTGACCTAACCGCCGGGACCCAGTACTTC. It codes for CAISDLTAGTQYF.

The CDR3 loop is CASSFGFENEDARADTQYF. The CDR3 coding sequence is TGTGCCAGCAGCTTCGGTTTTGAGAACGAGGACGCCCGGGCAGATACGCAGTATTTT. The rearrangement uses TRBV5-6 and TRBJ2-3, with D unresolved. CDR1 is SGHDT, CDR2 YYEEEE, per germline. V lost 2 bases and J 4 bases, leaving 26 bases between the germline ends. The CDR3 consists of 19 residues.

This chain connects TRBV7-9 to TRBJ1-1; possibly TRBD1 for D (6 bases). The CDR3 has 16 amino acids. The V end was cut by 8 bases, the J end by 0 bases, with 19 bases between. Germline V gene data show CDR1 as SEHNR and CDR2 as FQNEAQ (reference sequence). For the CDR3, the DNA is TGTGCCAGCGGTGGGTCGACAGGTAACATGAACACTGAAGCTTTCTTT. Translated, it gives CASGGSTGNMNTEAFF.